These T cell receptor beta chains were read from a single sample in a study of identical twins. TCRdb used MiXCR to reprocess the 5' RACE reads, holding one entry per CDR3 protein. The sample records 1.5 million to 2 million distinct CDR3 sequences, around 29% being singletons. Sequencing was performed on cord blood. The receptors come from a newborn girl in good health. The CDR3 runs from the conserved cysteine through the conserved F or W. A D gene is named only where the DNA matches it firmly. Not all rows give a size; the values are once, few, many and, for expanded clones, a class.

clone_size	d_call	v_call	j_call	cdr3_nt	cdr3_aa
many	TRBD2	TRBV11-1	TRBJ2-1	TGTGCCAGCAGTTTGGCGACTAGCGGGAATGAGCAGTTCTTC	CASSLATSGNEQFF
.	TRBD1	TRBV7-2	TRBJ1-1	TGTGCCAGCAGCTCTCGACAGGGGAGATTTGACACTGAAGCTTTCTTT	CASSSRQGRFDTEAFF
few	.	TRBV12-3/TRBV12-4	TRBJ1-2	TGTGCCAGCAGTTACCGGCGGTATGGCTACACCTTC	CASSYRRYGYTF
.	.	TRBV18	TRBJ1-1	TGTGCCAGCTCTCCTAACGGGAGGAACACTGAAGCTTTCTTT	CASSPNGRNTEAFF
.	TRBD1	TRBV13	TRBJ2-7	TGTGCCAGCAGCTCGTGGACAGGGGACACCTACGAGCAGTACTTC	CASSSWTGDTYEQYF
many	.	TRBV20-1	TRBJ1-2	TGCAGTGCTAGCGCGGGCCCAGGATATGGCTACACCTTC	CSASAGPGYGYTF
once	.	TRBV9	TRBJ1-2	TGTACCAGCAGCGGAGGGGGATCTAAGGGCTACACCTTC	CTSSGGGSKGYTF
.	.	TRBV10-3	TRBJ2-7	TGTGCCATCAGCGAAGGACCCCCCGGACTCTACGAGCAGTACTTC	CAISEGPPGLYEQYF
.	.	TRBV4-1	TRBJ2-3	TGCGCCAGCAGCAAAGCTTCGGGTACATACACAGATACGCAGTATTTT	CASSKASGTYTDTQYF
few	.	TRBV20-1	TRBJ2-3	TGCAGTGCTAGACTCCACACGTGGGATCAGGGCGATACGCAGTATTTT	CSARLHTWDQGDTQYF
.	.	TRBV5-1	TRBJ2-7	TGCGCCAGCAACCAAATTGGGGGGCGCAGAACCTACGAGCAGTACTTC	CASNQIGGRRTYEQYF
.	TRBD2	TRBV7-9	TRBJ2-5	TGTGCCAGCAGCAAGCGGACTAGCGGGGGGGAAGAGACCCAGTACTTC	CASSKRTSGGEETQYF
.	TRBD2	TRBV12-3/TRBV12-4	TRBJ2-5	TGTGCCAGCAGTTTAGGAGCGGGGACTAGGGGCATAACCCAGTACTTC	CASSLGAGTRGITQYF
.	.	TRBV27	TRBJ1-2	TGTGCCAGCAGTACCCGGACAACGCATGGCTACACCTTC	CASSTRTTHGYTF
few	.	TRBV20-1	TRBJ2-7	TGCAGTGCTAGAAATCCAGGGGTAATAAGCTACGAGCAGTACTTC	CSARNPGVISYEQYF
few	.	TRBV20-1	TRBJ2-2	TGCAGTGCTAGACCTCTCAACCCGGGACAAAACACCGGGGAGCTGTTTTTT	CSARPLNPGQNTGELFF
.	.	TRBV7-3	TRBJ2-1	TGTGCCAGCAGCTATGTGGGGGGGGCGGATGAGCAGTTCTTC	CASSYVGGADEQFF
.	TRBD2	TRBV20-1	TRBJ2-3	TGCAGTGCTAGAGGAGCGGGAGAGGGAGATACGCAGTATTTT	CSARGAGEGDTQYF
.	.	TRBV29-1	TRBJ2-7	TGCAGCGTTGATCGGGAGAGCCACTACAATGAGCAGTACTTC	CSVDRESHYNEQYF
few	TRBD2	TRBV13	TRBJ2-7	TGTGCCAGCAGCTTAAAACTAGCGGGAGCGTCTTACGAGCAGTACTTC	CASSLKLAGASYEQYF